The sequence of this TCR beta chain was determined in a study of blood T cell repertoires in COVID-19 (dated by TCRdb to 2019 to 2021). Background for the entire study: The collaborator samples originated in the United States, Italy and Spain and spanned the acute and convalescent phases of COVID-19. The prospective study material was composed of cDNA or gDNA derived from T cells, B-cell-depleted T cells, or PBMCs. Subjects who had been exposed to COVID-19, were actively infected with it, or had recovered from it provided the deeply sampled blood TCRbeta repertoires that made up the dataset. A freely available public database, intended as a resource for researchers studying the immune response to SARS-CoV-2, is where the repertoires were released. The samples were drawn from two sources: the first 160 participants of the ongoing ImmuneRACE study, and approximately 1,300 subjects contributed by 6 global collaborators. Sample metadata almost always included a de-identified subject ID, COVID-19 status, age in years and sex. Where available, HLA class I and class II types were obtained from metadata supplied by the sample provider rather than from assay-based typing. The paper's findings and limits, for the study overall: Clinical and demographic metadata were provided uncurated, with the amount varying by source and participant.

As to this clone: Its antigen is unknown. Base-call qualities are not available, and no considerably larger clone is one nucleotide away.

Whole blood was collected in K2EDTA tubes by collaborating institutions according to the institutions' own protocols. For TCRbeta analysis, collaborators shipped samples in one of three forms: frozen whole blood, isolated PBMCs, or DNA extracted from either of those sample types. The V and J ends are trimmed by 4 bases and 4 bases, leaving 8 bases between them. The germline V gene supplies CDR1 MDHEN and CDR2 SYDVKM. The CDR3 numbers 12 residues from cysteine through phenylalanine. The entry retains the CDR3 DNA only, 36 bases that are in frame from base 1. The immunoSEQ Assay, a bias-controlled multiplex PCR, was used to amplify TCRbeta CDR3 regions from genomic DNA. In the source study's methods: The number of nucleated cells in each sample was estimated by amplification of reference gene primers within the assay. To quantify the absolute abundance of each unique TCRbeta CDR3 rearrangement, sequence reads were collapsed and filtered. Productive Simpson clonality was computed per sample as the square root of Simpson's diversity index over productive rearrangements. The source is immuneACCESS, and TCRdb retained only in-frame sequences with V and J called. Part of the clones is not carried over; for the studies checked, unresolved V genes explain less than half of this, and the remainder is unexplained. For V, J and clone size, that table is used; D and trimming come from the DNA. Here the sample has about 100,000 clones; just over 90% occur a single time. In total, the top ten clones hold roughly 0.88% of the sample.

Recombination connected TRBV28 to TRBJ2-7, and TRBD2 may be the D gene, going by 5 matching bases. This TCR came from a man between 60 and 70 years old with acute or convalescent COVID-19. Sample: peripheral blood. CDR3 region: CASSSSRYEQYF. The DNA sequence reads TGTGCCAGCAGTTCTAGCAGATACGAGCAGTACTTC.